This record concerns one T cell receptor (beta chain) sequence. Its antigen is still unknown. The sample belongs to a study of T cells in localized non-small cell lung cancer. Study-wide points: Among the tissues sampled, uninvolved adjacent lung had the highest T cell clonality, above tumor.

Method: immunoSEQ multiplex PCR; TCRdb's copy keeps in-frame clones and lacks some. The sample yields tens of thousands of clones, about 88% seen once. The CDR3 is 12 residues long. V shed 4 bases and J shed 3 bases, with 9 bases lying between them. Germline CDR1 and CDR2: SQVTM and ANQGSEA. The clonotype originates from a female donor older than 55 with stage I lung adenocarcinoma. The sample consisted of peripheral blood, taken before any cancer treatment. This chain links TRBV29-1 with TRBJ1-1; D not certain. DNA of the CDR3: TGCAGCGTTGTGAGGGAGGACACTGAAGCTTTCTTT. It is translated as CSVVREDTEAFF.